This entry features one T cell receptor (beta chain) sequence. Its antigen is not identified. Multiplex touch-down PCR with TRB-A/B primers amplified rearranged V-D-J TRB sequences. TCRdb independently ran MiXCR on the multiplex PCR reads; one entry per CDR3 protein. The table has fewer than 15,000 distinct CDR3 sequences, roughly 25% seen once. The data are from a study of T cell repertoires in aging, cancer and after chemotherapy. The CDR3 contains 15 residues. Per germline, CDR1 MNHEY and CDR2 SMNVEV (reference sequence). Deletions cut 0 bases from V and 2 bases from J, with 11 bases between. Whole-study findings and limits: Age-matched healthy donors had significantly more diverse, less clonal blood TCR repertoires than untreated cancer patients. In each cancer cohort, median generation probability increased across chemotherapy, suggesting thymic output rebounded.

Amplification of TCR beta used genomic DNA extracted from peripheral blood. Sequencing was performed on blood. This sequence joins TRBV27 and TRBJ2-7, with D unclear. This clonotype originated in a human donor in good health. The CDR3 nucleotides read TGTGCCAGCAGTTTATCATTAGCCGTGACCTACGAGCAGTACTTC. It codes for CASSLSLAVTYEQYF.